These 4 T cell receptor beta chains share one sample of origin, sequenced in a study of blood T cell repertoires in COVID-19 (dated by TCRdb to 2020 to 2021). Library prep was done by the immunoSEQ multiplex PCR assay. Drawn from immuneACCESS, this table holds only the in-frame rearrangements with V and J called that TCRdb kept. Clones are partly lost; checked studies trace under half to an unresolved V gene and leave the rest unexplained. The sample data list about 220,000 clones, and over 75% of these were observed just once. 3% to 3.5% of the sample rests with the top ten. The sample taken for sequencing was PBMCs or T cells enriched from blood (not recorded which). These TCRs come from a woman aged 55-70 years who had recovered from COVID-19.

This sequence joins TRBV6-5 and TRBJ1-2, with 8 bases aligning to TRBD1. This CDR3 has 14 amino acids. The germline V gene has CDR1 MNHEY and CDR2 SVGAGI. V dropped 8 bases and J dropped 6; count of bases not matched to a gene: 11. The CDR3, as DNA: TGTGCCAGCGGATTACCTGGCAGGGGGCATGGCTACACCTTC. Translation: CASGLPGRGHGYTF.

The V call is TRBV20-1, the J call TRBJ1-2; D is possibly TRBD1 (5 bases). The CDR3 loop spans 14 amino acids. Germline lookup yields CDR1 DFQATT and CDR2 SNEGSKA (reference sequence). Trimming left V 3 bases short and J 0 bases short, with 11 bases between. CDR3 sequence reads: CSASPARANYGYTF. The CDR3 region has the DNA TGCAGTGCTAGTCCGGCCAGGGCTAACTATGGCTACACCTTC.

V is TRBV3-1 (or the pseudogene TRBV3-2) and J is TRBJ2-5; 10 bases are a match to TRBD2. The CDR3 runs to 20 residues. V gave up 0 bases and J gave up 5 bases; unmatched junction bases: 18. CDR1 is LGHDT and CDR2 is YNNKEL in the germline V gene (reference sequence). DNA for the CDR3: TGTGCCAGCAGCCAAGATCTCCCGGGACTAGCGAGATCCGGGGGCGAGACCCAGTACTTC. It codes for CASSQDLPGLARSGGETQYF.

This chain's CDR3 is CASSVREGNYEQYF. CDR3 nucleotides: TGTGCCAGCAGTGTCCGGGAGGGGAACTACGAGCAGTACTTC. V gene TRBV2 combines with J gene TRBJ2-7; 8 bases line up with TRBD2. Losses at the gene ends were 4 bases for V and 3 bases for J; bases not matched to a gene: 5. Germline CDR1 is SNHLY and CDR2 is FYNNEI. CDR3 length equals 14 residues. Complete variable domain (other parts from reference TRBV2 and TRBJ2-7): EPEVTQTPSHQVTQMGQEVILRCVPISNHLYFYWYRQILGQKVEFLVSFYNNEISEKSEIFDDQFSVERPDGSNFTLKIRSTKLEDSAMYFCASSVREGNYEQYFGPGTRLTVT.